What follows are 27 T cell receptor beta chains derived from one specimen sequenced in a study of blood T cell repertoires in COVID-19. Only in-frame clones appear in the TCRdb table, and some are missing; sequencing was by immunoSEQ multiplex PCR. Here the sample spans fewer than 300,000 clones, 80% to 95% being singletons. Sequencing was performed on peripheral blood. The receptors derive from a woman aged 30 to 39 with COVID-19, enrolled during active disease.

This sequence joins TRBV19 and TRBJ1-1; 7 bases are shared with TRBD1. CDR3 size: 15 residues. Per the germline V gene, CDR1 is LNHDA and CDR2 is SQIVND (reference sequence). The ends lost 5 bases at V and 1 base at J; junction bases unmatched: 7. This CDR3 reads CASSPRQGGNTEAFF. Written as DNA, the CDR3 is TGTGCCAGTAGTCCCAGACAGGGAGGGAACACTGAAGCTTTCTTT.

Worth noting for this clone: A read error is likely, as this CDR3 ends without the conserved phenylalanine or tryptophan. The gene calls are TRBV19 and TRBJ1-1, with TRBD1 matching 9 bases. CDR1 and CDR2 from the germline V gene are LNHDA and SQIVND (reference sequence). The CDR3 length is 16 residues. Losses at the gene ends were 5 bases for V and 1 base for J; bases not matched to a gene: 8. The CDR3 here is CASSRHRTGANTEAFL. The CDR3 DNA reads as TGTGCCAGTAGTCGTCATCGGACAGGGGCGAACACTGAAGCTTTCCTT.

In regard to this clone: A much larger clone is a single base away; this may be a read error. The chain couples TRBV19 to TRBJ2-1; D is undetermined. The CDR3 consists of 13 residues. Per the germline V gene, CDR1 is LNHDA and CDR2 is SQIVND (reference sequence). V was pared by 4 bases and J by 0 bases, with 4 bases between. CDR3 nucleotide sequence: TGTGCCAGTAGTACTAGCTCCTACAATGAGCAGTTCTTC. Amino acids: CASSTSSYNEQFF. The entire variable domain, with the rest obtained from reference TRBV19 and TRBJ2-1, is as follows: DGGITQSPKYLFRKEGQNVTLSCEQNLNHDAMYWYRQDPGQGLRLIYYSQIVNDFQKGDIAEGYSVSREKKESFPLTVTSAQKNPTAFYLCASSTSSYNEQFFGPGTRLTVL.

The chain combines TRBV11-3 with TRBJ2-5; D possibly corresponds to TRBD2 (5 bases). Germline CDR1 reads SGHNT; CDR2 reads YENEEA. The CDR3 loop spans 13 amino acids. Trimming removed 5 bases at V and 2 bases at J, with 9 bases between. Written as DNA, the CDR3 is TGTGCCAGCAGCCGAGGAGGACAAGAGACCCAGTACTTC. Its protein is CASSRGGQETQYF.

The chain combines TRBV6-1 with TRBJ2-4, with TRBD2 matching over 8 bases. The CDR3 totals 13 residues. V lost 2 bases to trimming and J lost 15 bases; unmatched junction nucleotides: 9. Germline values: CDR1 MNHNS, CDR2 SASEGT. The CDR3 sequence: CASSETWTSPMYF. Written as DNA, the CDR3 is TGTGCCAGCAGTGAAACCTGGACTAGCCCCATGTACTTC.

The chain employs TRBV14 and TRBJ2-7; the D is unclear. The CDR3 runs 12 residues. Trimming left V 0 bases short and J 7 bases short, with 7 bases between. CDR1 is SGHDN and CDR2 is FVKESK in the germline V gene. This chain's CDR3 is CASSQEGEEQYF. In DNA form, the CDR3 reads TGTGCCAGCAGCCAAGAAGGAGAAGAGCAGTACTTC.

J is TRBJ2-7 and V is TRBV19; 8 bases line up with TRBD2. J gave up 5 bases and V 0 bases, and 12 bases lay outside the gene matches. The CDR3 sequence is 17 residues long. Germline V gene lookup returns CDR1 LNHDA and CDR2 SQIVND (reference sequence). CDR3 amino acids: CASSIDTRSREEHEQYF. DNA of the CDR3: TGTGCCAGTAGTATAGATACGCGCTCGCGGGAGGAACACGAGCAGTACTTC.

The chain joins TRBV4-1 to TRBJ1-4; a possible D gene is TRBD1 (5 bases). V was pared by 4 bases and J by 6 bases, with 18 bases between. Germline V lookup: CDR1 MGHRA, CDR2 YSYEKL. The CDR3 loop spans 16 amino acids. The CDR3 reads CASSPDPRRGDEKLFF. The DNA of the CDR3 is TGCGCCAGCAGCCCTGACCCAAGAAGGGGTGATGAAAAACTGTTTTTT.

The genes are TRBV2 and TRBJ2-7; no clear D gene. The germline V and J ends were trimmed by 1 base and 5 bases, with 6 bases remaining between them. The CDR3 sequence is 12 residues long. Germline-derived CDR1 and CDR2 are SNHLY and FYNNEI. CDR3 amino acids: CASSEVFDEQYF. DNA of the CDR3: TGTGCCAGCAGTGAAGTATTCGACGAGCAGTACTTC.

The chain employs TRBV5-5 and TRBJ1-1; a possible D gene is TRBD1 (6 bases). V lost 3 bases to trimming and J lost 12 bases, with 12 bases between them. This CDR3 region has 11 residues. Germline lookup yields CDR1 SGHKS and CDR2 YYEKEE (reference sequence). The CDR3 spells CASSSDSKTFF. DNA of the CDR3: TGTGCCAGCAGCTCGGACAGTAAGACTTTCTTT.

The CDR3 region has the DNA TGTGCCAGCAGATTACTAGCGGGTTCCAATGAGCAGTTCTTC. This translates into CASRLLAGSNEQFF. The chain carries TRBV6-5 and TRBJ2-1, with 9 bases identical to TRBD2. The CDR3 spans 14 residues. Germline CDR1 and CDR2: MNHEY and SVGAGI. V was clipped by 6 bases and J by 6 bases; unmatched bases: 6.

This clone is a singleton in its sample. The chain employs TRBV21-1 and TRBJ2-7; no DNA check was done on the table's D call, TRBD2. TRBV21-1 is given as a pseudogene. The CDR3 extends over 20 amino acids. CDR3 in DNA: TGTGCCAGCAGCTCCCGCCCCAACCCGGACTGTTACAGCGGGAGGTACGAGCAGTACTTC. As protein: CASSSRPNPDCYSGRYEQYF.

The rearrangement joins TRBV15 to TRBJ2-1; tentatively, D is TRBD1 (6 bases). CDR3 length: 16 residues. Trimming pared 0 bases from V and 7 bases from J, leaving 16 bases between. CDR1 and CDR2 from the germline V gene are LNHNV and YYDKDF (reference sequence). Written as DNA, the CDR3 is TGTGCCACCAGCAGAGACGTCGGACAGCGCTCAAATGAGCAGTTCTTC. It yields the protein CATSRDVGQRSNEQFF.

CDR3: CASSFDRFLNYGYTF. The CDR3 nucleotides are TGTGCCAGCAGTTTCGACAGATTCCTTAACTATGGCTACACCTTC. The V gene is TRBV28, the J gene TRBJ1-2, with D possibly matching TRBD1 (5 bases). V lost 3 bases to trimming and J lost 1 base, with 12 bases between them. The V gene's germline CDR1 is MDHEN and CDR2 SYDVKM. There are 15 residues in the CDR3.

The J gene is TRBJ2-5, the V gene TRBV3-1 (or the pseudogene TRBV3-2), with 7 bases matching TRBD1. The J segment lost 4 bases and the V segment lost 4 bases, leaving 6 bases of the junction unmatched. The germline CDR1 and CDR2 sequences are LGHDT and YNNKEL (reference sequence). CDR3 length equals 14 residues. This chain's CDR3 is CASSPDHRGETQYF. The CDR3 bases are TGTGCCAGCAGCCCGGACCACAGGGGAGAGACCCAGTACTTC.

Turning to this clone: A read error may produce the germline difference seen at one junction end. Additional DNA sequences in this sample encode the identical CDR3. This sequence joins TRBV12-5 and TRBJ2-7; D gene unclear. CDR1 is LGHNT, CDR2 FRNRAP, per germline. CDR3 length: 17 amino acids. In nucleotides, the CDR3 is TGTGCTAGTGGTTTAGCAGTCCTAACCGGGTCCTCCTACGAGCAATACTTC. Its translation is CASGLAVLTGSSYEQYF.

The genes are TRBV30 and TRBJ1-3; 8 nucleotides match TRBD1. The V and J ends lost 4 bases and 0 bases, in that order; junction bases with no gene match: 5. Germline V gene sequence: CDR1 GTSNPN, CDR2 SVGIG (reference sequence). The CDR3 contains 15 residues. CDR3: CAWNKGQVSGNTIYF. In nucleotides, the CDR3 is TGTGCCTGGAACAAGGGACAGGTCTCTGGAAACACCATATATTTT.

CDR3 residues: CASSLVGGTEAFF. DNA for the CDR3: TGTGCCAGCAGTTTAGTAGGGGGAACTGAAGCTTTCTTT. The genes are TRBV12-3 or TRBV12-4 and TRBJ1-1; perhaps TRBD1 as D (6 bases). V lost 1 base to trimming and J lost 5 bases, with 8 bases between them. The CDR3 extends over 13 amino acids.

The chain joins TRBV12-2 to TRBJ1-4. TRBV12-2 is an annotated pseudogene. The CDR3 has 19 amino acids. CDR3 protein: CASRLGWARRDSTNEKLFF. The CDR3 nucleotides are TGTGCAAGTCGCTTAGGTTGGGCACGGAGGGATTCAACTAATGAAAAACTGTTTTTT.

The V gene is TRBV28, the J gene TRBJ2-7, with D maybe TRBD1 (6 bases). The CDR3 covers 13 residues. The ends were cut back, 5 bases at V and 7 bases at J, with 15 bases in the middle. Germline V CDR1 and CDR2: MDHEN, SYDVKM. The CDR3, as DNA: TGTGCCAGCAGTGCTCCGGGACATTGGGAGCAGTACTTC. Protein product: CASSAPGHWEQYF.

The chain uses TRBV11-3 and TRBJ1-1; 8 bases are a match to TRBD1. CDR3 length: 16 amino acids. The junction had 19 bases not matched to a gene; V was cut back by 11 bases and J by 5 bases. From germline, CDR1 is SGHNT and CDR2 YENEEA. CDR3 loop: CARPRTGSFEKTEAFF. DNA for the CDR3: TGTGCCCGCCCTAGGACAGGGAGTTTCGAGAAGACTGAAGCTTTCTTT.

The chain is built from TRBV2 and TRBJ2-7; D is perhaps TRBD1 (5 bases). This CDR3 is built from 12 residues. The V end lost 4 bases, the J end lost 5 bases, and 9 bases lay between the germline ends. CDR1 SNHLY and CDR2 FYNNEI come from the germline V gene. As DNA, the CDR3 is TGTGCCAGCAGTGGGACATTCCACGAGCAGTACTTC. This encodes CASSGTFHEQYF.

The J gene is TRBJ2-6, the V gene TRBV10-2; TRBD1 aligns across 8 bases. The CDR3 spans 17 residues. Germline CDR1 is WSHSY and CDR2 is SAAADI. The J segment lost 0 bases and the V segment lost 3 bases, leaving 4 bases of the junction unmatched. CDR3 residues: CASSDLDRGSGANVLTF. As DNA, the CDR3 is TGCGCCAGCAGTGACCTCGACAGGGGCTCTGGGGCCAACGTCCTGACTTTC.

This chain connects TRBV18 to TRBJ1-2; TRBD1 might be the D (5 bases). CDR1 and CDR2 from the germline V gene are KGHSH and LQKENI. The CDR3 covers 14 residues. V was pared by 4 bases and J by 3 bases, with 12 bases between. In nucleotides, the CDR3 is TGTGCCAGCTCACTAGGGGAAATGGACTATGGCTACACCTTC. Its protein is CASSLGEMDYGYTF.

The genes are TRBV5-6 and TRBJ1-1; no clear D gene. This CDR3 has 14 amino acids. V lost 6 bases to trimming and J lost 3 bases, with 15 bases between them. Germline assignment: CDR1 SGHDT and CDR2 YYEEEE. Here the CDR3 reads CASTFLGGDTEAFF. The CDR3 DNA sequence: TGTGCCAGCACCTTCCTGGGAGGTGACACTGAAGCTTTCTTT. Full variable domain (remainder filled in from reference TRBV5-6 and TRBJ1-1): DAGVTQSPTHLIKTRGQQVTLRCSPKSGHDTVSWYQQALGQGPQFIFQYYEEEERQRGNFPDRFSGHQFPNYSSELNVNALLLGDSALYLCASTFLGGDTEAFFGQGTRLTVV.

CDR3 sequence: CSASQGSREKLFF. The CDR3 DNA is TGCAGTGCCAGTCAGGGGTCTAGGGAAAAACTGTTTTTT. V usage is TRBV20-1 and J usage is TRBJ1-4; D perhaps matches TRBD1 (6 bases). Germline V gene lookup returns CDR1 DFQATT and CDR2 SNEGSKA (reference sequence). This CDR3 contains 13 residues. Deletions cut 6 bases from V and 8 bases from J, with 16 bases between.

This chain uses TRBV2 with TRBJ1-6; TRBD1 matches 7 bases. The CDR3 spans 15 residues. V lost 6 bases, J lost 4 bases, and 6 bases stayed unmatched. The germline V gene encodes CDR1 SNHLY and CDR2 FYNNEI. This CDR3 is CASRAGTDYNSPLHF. For the CDR3, the DNA is TGTGCCAGCAGGGCCGGGACAGATTATAATTCACCCCTCCACTTT.